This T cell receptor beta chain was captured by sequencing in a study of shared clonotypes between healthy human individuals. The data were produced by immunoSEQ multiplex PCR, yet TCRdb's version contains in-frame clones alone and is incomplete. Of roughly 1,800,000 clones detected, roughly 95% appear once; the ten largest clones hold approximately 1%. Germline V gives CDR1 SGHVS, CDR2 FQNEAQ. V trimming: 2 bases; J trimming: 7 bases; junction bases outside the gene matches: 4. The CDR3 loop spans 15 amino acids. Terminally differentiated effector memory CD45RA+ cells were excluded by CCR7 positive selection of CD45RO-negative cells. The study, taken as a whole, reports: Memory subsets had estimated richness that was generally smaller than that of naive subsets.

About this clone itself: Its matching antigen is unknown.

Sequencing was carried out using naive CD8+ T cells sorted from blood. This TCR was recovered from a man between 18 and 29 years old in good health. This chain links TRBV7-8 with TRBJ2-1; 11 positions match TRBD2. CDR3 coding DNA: TGTGCCAGCAGCTTAACACTAGCGGGGGAGAATGAGCAGTTCTTC. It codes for CASSLTLAGENEQFF.